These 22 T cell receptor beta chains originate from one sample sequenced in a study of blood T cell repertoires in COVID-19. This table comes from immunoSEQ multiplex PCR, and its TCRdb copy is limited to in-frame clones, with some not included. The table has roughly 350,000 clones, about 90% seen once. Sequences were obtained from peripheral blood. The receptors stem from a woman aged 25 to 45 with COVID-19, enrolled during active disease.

CDR3 in amino acids: CASSLVQGPATEAFF. The CDR3 DNA reads as TGTGCCAGCAGTTTAGTACAGGGCCCGGCCACTGAAGCTTTCTTT. The V gene is TRBV28, the J gene TRBJ1-1; TRBD1 is a possible D gene (6 bases). V was clipped by 2 bases and J by 4 bases, with 14 bases between them. CDR1 MDHEN and CDR2 SYDVKM come from the germline V gene. The CDR3 has 15 amino acids.

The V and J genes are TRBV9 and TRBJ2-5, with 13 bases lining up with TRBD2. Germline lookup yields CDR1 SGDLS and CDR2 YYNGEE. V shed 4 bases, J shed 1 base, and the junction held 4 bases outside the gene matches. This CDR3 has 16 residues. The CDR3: CASSPRLAGGQETQYF. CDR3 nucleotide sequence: TGTGCCAGCAGCCCGAGACTAGCGGGAGGCCAAGAGACCCAGTACTTC.

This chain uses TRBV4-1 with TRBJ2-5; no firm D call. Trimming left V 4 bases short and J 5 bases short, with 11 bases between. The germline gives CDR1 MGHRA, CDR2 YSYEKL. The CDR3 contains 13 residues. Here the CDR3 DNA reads TGCGCCAGCAGCCTTCTACCCATTGAGACCCAGTACTTC. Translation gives CASSLLPIETQYF.

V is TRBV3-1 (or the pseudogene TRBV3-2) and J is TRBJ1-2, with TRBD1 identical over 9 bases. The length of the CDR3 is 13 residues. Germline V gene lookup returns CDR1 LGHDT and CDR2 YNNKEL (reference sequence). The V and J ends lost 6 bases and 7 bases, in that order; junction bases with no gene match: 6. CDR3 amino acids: CASSQQGALGYTF. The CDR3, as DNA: TGTGCCAGCAGTCAACAGGGGGCTCTTGGCTACACCTTC.

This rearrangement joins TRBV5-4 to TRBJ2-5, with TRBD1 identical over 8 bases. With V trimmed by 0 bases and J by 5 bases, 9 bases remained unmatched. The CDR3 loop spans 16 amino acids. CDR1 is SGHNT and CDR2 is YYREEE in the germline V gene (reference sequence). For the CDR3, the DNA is TGTGCCAGCAGCTTGGATGATAGCAGGGGGCGGGAGACCCAGTACTTC. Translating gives CASSLDDSRGRETQYF.

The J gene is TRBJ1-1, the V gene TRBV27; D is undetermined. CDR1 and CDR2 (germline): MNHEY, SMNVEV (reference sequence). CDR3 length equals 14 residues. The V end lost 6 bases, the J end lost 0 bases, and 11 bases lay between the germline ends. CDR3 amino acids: CASRLYDLNTEAFF. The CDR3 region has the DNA TGTGCCAGCAGACTTTACGACTTGAACACTGAAGCTTTCTTT.

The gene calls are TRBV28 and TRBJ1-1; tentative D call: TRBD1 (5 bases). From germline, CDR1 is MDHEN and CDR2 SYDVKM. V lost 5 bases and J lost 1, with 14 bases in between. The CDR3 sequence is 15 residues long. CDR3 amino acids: CASSPPGEGNTEAFF. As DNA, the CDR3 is TGTGCCAGCAGTCCTCCGGGGGAGGGGAACACTGAAGCTTTCTTT.

The CDR3 DNA sequence: TGTGCCAGCAGGCAAACAACCCAAGAGACCCAGTACTTC. This encodes CASRQTTQETQYF. The genes are TRBV27 and TRBJ2-5; D gene uncertain. Between the trimmed V and J ends, which lost 6 bases and 1 base, there was a span of 9 bases. This CDR3 region has 13 residues. CDR1 is MNHEY, CDR2 SMNVEV, per germline (reference sequence).

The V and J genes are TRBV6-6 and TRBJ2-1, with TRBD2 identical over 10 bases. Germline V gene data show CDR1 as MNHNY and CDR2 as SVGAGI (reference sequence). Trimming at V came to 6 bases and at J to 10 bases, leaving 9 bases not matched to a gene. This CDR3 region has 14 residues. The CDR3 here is CASRGTSEVIEQFF. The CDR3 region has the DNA TGTGCCAGCAGAGGGACTAGCGAGGTGATAGAGCAGTTCTTC.

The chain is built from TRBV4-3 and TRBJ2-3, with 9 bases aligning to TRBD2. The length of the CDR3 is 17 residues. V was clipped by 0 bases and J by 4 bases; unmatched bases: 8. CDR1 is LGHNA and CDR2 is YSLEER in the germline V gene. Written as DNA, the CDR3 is TGCGCCAGCAGCCAAGATGGCAGCGGGAGGTTCTCAGATACGCAGTATTTT. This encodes CASSQDGSGRFSDTQYF.

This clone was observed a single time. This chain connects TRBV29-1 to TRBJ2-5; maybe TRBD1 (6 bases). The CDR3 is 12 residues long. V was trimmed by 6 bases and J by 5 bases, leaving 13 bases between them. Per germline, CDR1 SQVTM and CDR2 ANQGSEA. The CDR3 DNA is TGCAGCGTAGTCAGGGGCGGGGAGACCCAGTACTTC. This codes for CSVVRGGETQYF.

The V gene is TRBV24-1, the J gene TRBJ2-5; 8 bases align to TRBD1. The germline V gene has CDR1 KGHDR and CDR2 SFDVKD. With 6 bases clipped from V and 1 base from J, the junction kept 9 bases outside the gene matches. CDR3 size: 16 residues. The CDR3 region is CATSSTGGKFQETQYF. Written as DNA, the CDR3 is TGTGCCACCAGTAGCACAGGGGGAAAGTTCCAAGAGACCCAGTACTTC.

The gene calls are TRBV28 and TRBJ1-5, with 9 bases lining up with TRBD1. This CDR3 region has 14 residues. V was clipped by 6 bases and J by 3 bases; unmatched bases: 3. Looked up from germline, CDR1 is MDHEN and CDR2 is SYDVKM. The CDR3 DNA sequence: TGTGCCAGCAGCCGGGACAGGGCCAATCAGCCCCAGCATTTT. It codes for CASSRDRANQPQHF.

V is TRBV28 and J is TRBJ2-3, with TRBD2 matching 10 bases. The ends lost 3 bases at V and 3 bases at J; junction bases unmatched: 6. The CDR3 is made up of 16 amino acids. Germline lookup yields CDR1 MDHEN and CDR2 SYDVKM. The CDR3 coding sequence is TGTGCCAGCAGTTTTCTAGCGGGAGATCGGACAGATACGCAGTATTTT. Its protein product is CASSFLAGDRTDTQYF.

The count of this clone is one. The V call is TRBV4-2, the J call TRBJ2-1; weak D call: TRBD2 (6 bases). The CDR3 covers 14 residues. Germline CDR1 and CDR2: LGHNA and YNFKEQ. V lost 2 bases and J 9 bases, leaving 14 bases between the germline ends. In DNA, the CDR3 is TGTGCCAGCAGCCAACCCGGGAGCTTTAGTGAGCAGTTCTTC. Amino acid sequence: CASSQPGSFSEQFF.

The CDR3 spells CAISPTGNTGELFF. Here the CDR3 DNA reads TGTGCCATCAGCCCGACAGGGAACACCGGGGAGCTGTTTTTT. The V gene is TRBV10-3, the J gene TRBJ2-2; D is possibly TRBD1 (6 bases). With 6 bases removed from V and 1 base from J, the gap between germline ends came to 9 bases. The germline gives CDR1 ENHRY, CDR2 SYGVKD. The CDR3 is made up of 14 amino acids.

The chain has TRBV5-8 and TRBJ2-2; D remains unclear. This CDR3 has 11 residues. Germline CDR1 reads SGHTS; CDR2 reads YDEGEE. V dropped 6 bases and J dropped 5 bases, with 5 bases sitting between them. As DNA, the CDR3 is TGTGCCAGCACGTTAACCGGGGAGCTGTTTTTT. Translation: CASTLTGELFF.

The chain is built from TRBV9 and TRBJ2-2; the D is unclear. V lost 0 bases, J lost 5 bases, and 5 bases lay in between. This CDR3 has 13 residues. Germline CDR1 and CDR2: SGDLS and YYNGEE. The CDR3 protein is CASSVGRTGELFF. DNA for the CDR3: TGTGCCAGCAGCGTAGGGAGAACCGGGGAGCTGTTTTTT.

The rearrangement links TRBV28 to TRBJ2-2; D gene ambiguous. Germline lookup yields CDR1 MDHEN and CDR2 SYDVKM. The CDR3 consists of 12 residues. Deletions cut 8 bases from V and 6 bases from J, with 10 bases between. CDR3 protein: CASRVNSGELFF. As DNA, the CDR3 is TGTGCCAGCCGGGTCAACTCCGGGGAGCTGTTTTTT.

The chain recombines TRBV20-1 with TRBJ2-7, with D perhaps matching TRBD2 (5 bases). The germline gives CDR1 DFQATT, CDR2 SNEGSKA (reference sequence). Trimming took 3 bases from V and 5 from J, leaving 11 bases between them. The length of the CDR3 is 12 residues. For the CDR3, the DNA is TGCAGTGCTAGTCGGGATGGCAACGAGCAGTACTTC. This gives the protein CSASRDGNEQYF.

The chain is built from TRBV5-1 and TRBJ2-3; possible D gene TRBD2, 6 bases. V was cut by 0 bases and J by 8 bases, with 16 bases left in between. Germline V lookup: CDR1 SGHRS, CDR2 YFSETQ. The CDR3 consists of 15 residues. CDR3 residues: CASSLGRDWVVTQYF. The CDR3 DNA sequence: TGCGCCAGCAGCTTGGGGAGGGATTGGGTCGTTACGCAGTATTTT.

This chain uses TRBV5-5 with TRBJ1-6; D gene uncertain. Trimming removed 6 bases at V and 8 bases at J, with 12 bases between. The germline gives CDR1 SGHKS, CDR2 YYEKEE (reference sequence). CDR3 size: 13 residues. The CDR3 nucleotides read TGTGCCAGCACCCTCCAACCGGATTCACCCCTCCACTTT. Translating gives CASTLQPDSPLHF.